This T cell receptor beta chain was observed in a study of T cells in Graves' hyperthyroidism and ophthalmopathy. Amplification targeted TCR beta CDR3 regions from RNA transcripts. The TCR CDR3 was amplified in a first-round RT-PCR using the HTBI primer set. TCRdb re-called the multiplex PCR reads through MiXCR, storing one row per CDR3 protein. The table records approximately 530,000 distinct CDR3 sequences, over 15% of them present only once. A lack of ophthalmopathy progression within 18 months defined stable Graves' hyperthyroidism. Diagnosis relied on clinical symptoms, serum thyroxine and TRAb, thyroid ultrasound and orbital computed tomography. Extraction of PBMCs used roughly 9.3 ml of fresh peripheral blood. This clonotype was detected many times. The antigen is undetermined. Study-wide results and caveats: The model made its ophthalmopathy prediction, and onset followed a median about 6.8 months later.

Specimen: blood. This sequence originates from a woman in her late teens or twenties with Graves' hyperthyroidism.

In nucleotides, the CDR3 is TGTGCCAGCAGTTATGACAGCTCTGGGGCCAACGTCCTGACTTTC. Its translation: CASSYDSSGANVLTF. The V call is TRBV6-2 or TRBV6-3, the J call TRBJ2-6; D might be TRBD1 (5 bases). Germline CDR1 and CDR2: MNHEY and SVGEGT. V dropped 3 bases and J dropped 0 bases, with 6 bases sitting between them. The CDR3 is 15 amino acids.